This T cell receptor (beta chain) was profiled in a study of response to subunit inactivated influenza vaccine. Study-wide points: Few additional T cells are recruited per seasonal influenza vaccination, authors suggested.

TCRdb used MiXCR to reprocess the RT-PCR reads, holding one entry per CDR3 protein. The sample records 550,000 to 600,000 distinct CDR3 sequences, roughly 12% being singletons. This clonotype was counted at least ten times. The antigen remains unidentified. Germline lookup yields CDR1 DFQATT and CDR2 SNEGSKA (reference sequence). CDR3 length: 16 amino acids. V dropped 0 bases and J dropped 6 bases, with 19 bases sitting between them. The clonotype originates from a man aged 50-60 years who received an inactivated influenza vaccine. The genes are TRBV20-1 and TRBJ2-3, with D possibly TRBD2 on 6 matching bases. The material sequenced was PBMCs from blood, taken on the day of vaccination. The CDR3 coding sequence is TGCAGTGCTAGAGATCCCGGGGGTGGTATGGCGGATACGCAGTATTTT. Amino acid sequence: CSARDPGGGMADTQYF.